This entry describes one T cell receptor beta chain. The data belong to a study of blood T cell repertoires in COVID-19. In the study overall: Sites in the United States, Italy and Spain provided acute and convalescent COVID-19 samples.

How the authors handled the data: Amplification from reference gene primers served as the basis for estimated nucleated cell counts. Produced via immunoSEQ multiplex PCR; TCRdb's table is partial and in-frame only. That table gives V, J and clone size, and the DNA gave D and trimming. This sample has under 85,000 clones, with around 83% found just once. Germline CDR1 MNHEY, CDR2 SVGEGT. The CDR3 has 12 residues. Trimming cost V 6 bases and J 6 bases, with 11 bases left between them. The sequencing sample was made of peripheral blood. The chain employs TRBV6-2 or TRBV6-3 and TRBJ1-2; the D gene is possibly TRBD1 (6 bases). The sequence came from a man older than 75 with acute or convalescent COVID-19. CDR3 nucleotides: TGTGCCAGCAGCCGACAGGACCATGGCTACACCTTC. Protein sequence: CASSRQDHGYTF.